This record concerns one TCR beta chain sequence. Its antigen remains unknown. The PCR had 60 Vbeta and 13 Jbeta primers. In the source study's methods: Around 11 million shared chains were among the roughly 80 million unique TCR beta chains that a later analysis counted. Sequencing used immunoSEQ multiplex PCR; TCRdb keeps in-frame clones, though not all of them. V and J calls and clone size are copied from that table; D and trimming were computed from the DNA. The sample shows about 160,000 clones, about 72% of them seen only once. The data stem from a study of cytomegalovirus exposure and HLA in healthy donors. General study points: Only CMV serostatus was available as immune exposure information. The study flagged 150 to 200 TCR beta chains as cytomegalovirus-associated.

This clonotype was obtained from a young man in good health and CMV-seropositive. The sample consisted of PBMCs.

Here the CDR3 DNA reads TGTGCCAGCAGCTTGGTGAGCGGGGGGGCCGACAATGAGCAGTTCTTC. It specifies CASSLVSGGADNEQFF. J is TRBJ2-1 and V is TRBV5-4, with 10 bases fitting TRBD2. This CDR3 region has 16 residues. Per the germline V gene, CDR1 is SGHNT and CDR2 is YYREEE (reference sequence). V lost 0 bases, J lost 5 bases, and 5 bases stayed unmatched. The variable domain in full, completed from reference TRBV5-4 and TRBJ2-1, reads ETGVTQSPTHLIKTRGQQVTLRCSSQSGHNTVSWYQQALGQGPQFIFQYYREEENGRGNFPPRFSGLQFPNYSSELNVNALELDDSALYLCASSLVSGGADNEQFFGPGTRLTVL.